The clone carrying this T cell receptor beta chain was picked up a small number of times. Its target is unknown. The amount of total RNA extracted per sample was at least 5 micrograms. This entry belongs to a study of blood T cells in healthy people across ages. PCR was performed a second time for about 7 to 12 cycles using a sample-barcoded 5' primer and a J-beta primer mix. Each cDNA molecule received a tag from a template-switch adaptor that had 12 random nucleotides. TCRdb fed the 5' RACE reads into MiXCR, producing one record per CDR3 protein. Altogether 650,000 to 900,000 distinct CDR3 sequences are present, around 62% being singletons, with the ten largest covering roughly a quarter. General study findings and limits: Possibly confounding the expanded clonotype changes was the fact that donor CMV status was unknown. Compared with aged donors, long-lived donors showed fewer expanded clones, suggesting selection.

This CDR3 region has 14 residues. Trimming cost V 8 bases and J 5 bases, with 21 bases left between them. Looked up from germline, CDR1 is SQVTM and CDR2 is ANQGSEA. Sequencing input: blood. The chain recombines TRBV29-1 with TRBJ1-1; TRBD1 is a possible D gene (6 bases). The TCR was taken from a man aged 25-40 years in good health. The CDR3 bases are TGCAGCATTCGCAGGGGATTTCAGAGTACTGAAGCTTTCTTT. It codes for CSIRRGFQSTEAFF.